This TCR beta chain was sequenced for a study of OX40 agonist ivuxolimab in advanced cancers. About the research overall: Patients in the trial were receiving intravenous ivuxolimab every 2 weeks, at doses of 0.01 to 10 mg/kg.

In the case of this clone: What it recognizes is unknown.

Regarding the study as a whole: Antigen specificity remained undetermined for the expanded peripheral T cells. CD4+ and CD8+ blood T cells expanded clonally by week 6 at 0.1 to 3.0 mg/kg.

Trimming took 7 bases from V and 0 from J, leaving 13 bases between them. Germline CDR1 LNHDA, CDR2 SQIVND (reference sequence). The CDR3 is 14 amino acids. Only in-frame clones appear in the TCRdb table, and some are missing; sequencing was by immunoSEQ multiplex PCR. In the table there are some 34,000 clones, more than 70% of which are singletons. The receptor comes from an adult with an advanced solid tumor such as melanoma, head and neck, liver or kidney cancer. The input for sequencing was CD4+ or CD8+ T cells sorted from blood, taken in a trial of the OX40 agonist ivuxolimab. V is TRBV19 and J is TRBJ2-7; D gene ambiguous. The CDR3: CASTTEDGSYEQYF. The CDR3 region has the DNA TGTGCCAGTACGACCGAGGACGGCTCCTACGAGCAGTACTTC.